The next 32 T cell receptor beta chains were all read from a single sample in a study of T cell repertoires in cytomegalovirus infection (dated by TCRdb to 2018 to 2020). TCRdb lists the instrument as Illumina HiSeq 1500. TCRdb redid the processing of the public reads, applying fastp at Q25 and MiXCR, and retained in-frame beta chains. Rows are unified per CDR3 protein, each entry keeping the most common DNA and genes. The sample table records about 530,000 distinct CDR3 sequences; less than 30% of these occur just once. The ten largest clonotypes hold roughly 13% of the sample. Source material: PBMCs. Receptors originate from a human donor in good health (CMV status not recorded). Some clones in this sample may be carry-over from other donors' samples.

The chain couples TRBV6-5 to TRBJ1-1; D gene ambiguous. Germline assignment: CDR1 MNHEY and CDR2 SVGAGI. This CDR3 is built from 15 residues. The V end lost 0 bases, the J end lost 3 bases, and 11 bases lay between the germline ends. This CDR3 is CASSYSSQTDTEAFF. The CDR3 DNA reads TGTGCCAGCAGTTACTCTTCCCAGACTGACACTGAAGCTTTCTTT.

This rearrangement joins TRBV18 to TRBJ2-1; no definite D call. Germline CDR1 and CDR2: KGHSH and LQKENI. This CDR3 region has 12 residues. Trimming pared 0 bases from V and 11 bases from J, leaving 8 bases between. The CDR3 DNA follows: TGTGCCAGCTCACCACCTAACGCTAAGCAGTTCTTC. It translates to CASSPPNAKQFF.

The DNA for the CDR3 is TGTGCCAGCAGCCAATCCACGGGAATAGCCGGGGAGCTGTTTTTT. This translates into CASSQSTGIAGELFF. The chain recombines TRBV3-1 with TRBJ2-2; a weak D match, TRBD2 (5 bases). The CDR3 covers 15 residues. From germline, CDR1 is LGHDT and CDR2 YNNKEL (reference sequence). V gave up 2 bases and J gave up 6 bases, with 13 bases separating them. Drawing the rest from reference TRBV3-1 and TRBJ2-2, the complete variable domain is DTAVSQTPKYLVTQMGNDKSIKCEQNLGHDTMYWYKQDSKKFLKIMFSYNNKELIINETVPNRFSPKSPDKAHLNLHINSLELGDSAVYFCASSQSTGIAGELFFGEGSRLTVL.

This chain uses TRBV29-1 with TRBJ2-5, with D possibly matching TRBD2 (6 bases). Germline lookup yields CDR1 SQVTM and CDR2 ANQGSEA. The CDR3 runs to 12 residues. Trimming cost V 3 bases and J 1 base, with 6 bases left between them. The CDR3 DNA reads as TGCAGCGTTGACGGGGGCCAAGAGACCCAGTACTTC. Translation: CSVDGGQETQYF.

In its sample, this clonotype was seen many times. The V call is TRBV7-2, the J call TRBJ2-3; 10 nucleotides line up with TRBD2. Germline V CDR1 and CDR2: SGHTA, FQGNSA. The CDR3 totals 16 residues. V was pared by 1 base and J by 6 bases, with 7 bases of the junction left unmatched. The CDR3 bases are TGTGCCAGCAGCTTAGTACCAGCGGGAGGGGGGGATACGCAGTATTTT. Translation: CASSLVPAGGGDTQYF.

The chain uses TRBV6-5 and TRBJ1-4; D unresolved. In germline, CDR1 is MNHEY, CDR2 SVGAGI. The length of the CDR3 is 13 residues. V was clipped by 2 bases and J by 4 bases, with 5 bases between them. The CDR3 DNA is TGTGCCAGCAGTTACGTTGATAATGAAAAACTGTTTTTT. Amino acids: CASSYVDNEKLFF.

V is TRBV12-3 or TRBV12-4 and J is TRBJ2-5; 7 nucleotides align to TRBD2. The V segment lost 3 bases and the J segment 2 bases; nucleotides outside the gene matches: 3. The CDR3 has 14 residues. In DNA form, the CDR3 reads TGTGCCAGCAGTTTGGGAGGGGAACAAGAGACCCAGTACTTC. Translating it yields CASSLGGEQETQYF.

The chain couples TRBV29-1 to TRBJ1-4; 10 nucleotides match TRBD1. CDR3 length: 15 residues. CDR1 and CDR2 (germline): SQVTM, ANQGSEA. The J segment lost 10 bases and the V segment lost 2 bases, leaving 10 bases of the junction unmatched. The CDR3 DNA is TGCAGCGTTGAATTATTGGGGACAGGGGACGGAAAACTGTTTTTT. Encoded protein: CSVELLGTGDGKLFF.

This clonotype was picked up many times. This chain joins TRBV7-2 and TRBJ1-2; D possibly corresponds to TRBD1 (5 bases). The V and J ends lost 1 base and 3 bases respectively, with 6 bases between them. The CDR3 covers 13 residues. Germline V CDR1 and CDR2: SGHTA, FQGNSA. The CDR3 bases are TGTGCCAGCAGCTTAGAACAGGACTATGGCTACACCTTC. This gives the protein CASSLEQDYGYTF. Full variable domain (missing parts from reference TRBV7-2 and TRBJ1-2): GAGVSQSPSNKVTEKGKDVELRCDPISGHTALYWYRQSLGQGLEFLIYFQGNSAPDKSGLPSDRFSAERTGGSVSTLTIQRTQQEDSAVYLCASSLEQDYGYTFGSGTRLTVV.

The genes are TRBV28 and TRBJ1-5; weak D call: TRBD1 (5 bases). Germline assignment: CDR1 MDHEN and CDR2 SYDVKM. The CDR3 spans 14 residues. Trimming stripped 7 bases from V and 5 bases from J, with 15 bases between. CDR3 region: CASTALTADQPQHF. The DNA for the CDR3 is TGTGCCAGCACCGCCCTGACAGCGGATCAGCCCCAGCATTTT.

This clonotype turned up a few times. This rearrangement joins TRBV20-1 to TRBJ2-1; D is undetermined. Germline assignment: CDR1 DFQATT and CDR2 SNEGSKA (reference sequence). This CDR3 spans 13 amino acids. Between the trimmed V and J ends, which lost 6 bases and 6 bases, there was a span of 15 bases. As DNA, the CDR3 is TGCAGTGCGGCGGCGTCTGTACTCAATGAGCAGTTCTTC. Translation gives CSAAASVLNEQFF.

This clonotype has a count of ten or more. CDR3 sequence reads: CSARGLGQNSNQPQHF. CDR3 DNA sequence: TGCAGTGCTAGAGGACTAGGGCAGAATAGCAATCAGCCCCAGCATTTT. The chain joins TRBV20-1 to TRBJ1-5; D gene ambiguous. There are 16 residues in the CDR3. V gave up 1 base and J gave up 0 bases, with 13 bases separating them. Germline V CDR1 and CDR2: DFQATT, SNEGSKA (reference sequence).

The rearrangement joins TRBV28 to TRBJ1-1; no clear D gene. The CDR3 totals 15 residues. Deletions cut 5 bases from V and 2 bases from J, with 15 bases between. The germline gives CDR1 MDHEN, CDR2 SYDVKM. CDR3 amino acids: CASSPPRVSNTEAFF. Here the CDR3 DNA reads TGTGCCAGCAGTCCCCCCCGGGTGTCAAACACTGAAGCTTTCTTT. The variable domain in full, with the rest retrieved from reference TRBV28 and TRBJ1-1, is DVKVTQSSRYLVKRTGEKVFLECVQDMDHENMFWYRQDPGLGLRLIYFSYDVKMKEKGDIPEGYSVSREKKERFSLILESASTNQTSMYLCASSPPRVSNTEAFFGQGTRLTVV.

The chain couples TRBV19 to TRBJ2-7, with D perhaps matching TRBD1 (6 bases). Germline V lookup: CDR1 LNHDA, CDR2 SQIVND (reference sequence). CDR3 length: 13 amino acids. V was shortened by 6 bases and J by 1 base, with 10 bases between the two germline ends. As DNA, the CDR3 is TGTGCCAGTAGGACAGGAAATTCCTACGAGCAGTACTTC. Protein: CASRTGNSYEQYF.

The chain joins TRBV19 to TRBJ1-2; the D is unclear. The ends were cut back, 3 bases at V and 4 bases at J, with 9 bases in the middle. Germline CDR1 is LNHDA and CDR2 is SQIVND (reference sequence). This CDR3 region has 13 residues. The CDR3 region is CASSIDGAYGYTF. The CDR3 DNA follows: TGTGCCAGTAGTATCGACGGAGCCTATGGCTACACCTTC.

This clonotype was seen repeatedly, ten times or more. The J gene is TRBJ1-4, the V gene TRBV6-1; maybe TRBD1 (5 bases). Trimming shortened V by 5 bases and J by 13 bases, and 20 bases separated the two germline ends. The germline CDR1 and CDR2 sequences are MNHNS and SASEGT. CDR3 length: 14 residues. CDR3 in DNA: TGTGCCAGCAGTTCCCAGGGTGACCAAGTATCACTGTTTTTT. Its protein is CASSSQGDQVSLFF.

The gene calls are TRBV3-1 and TRBJ2-5, with 12 nucleotides matching TRBD2. The J segment lost 0 bases and the V segment lost 1 base, leaving 3 bases of the junction unmatched. CDR1 LGHDT and CDR2 YNNKEL come from the germline V gene (reference sequence). The CDR3 covers 17 residues. CDR3 loop: CASSQGLAGGYQETQYF. The CDR3 region has the DNA TGTGCCAGCAGCCAAGGGCTAGCGGGGGGGTACCAAGAGACCCAGTACTTC.

V gene TRBV18 combines with J gene TRBJ1-3; D is ambiguous. The germline V and J ends were trimmed by 2 bases and 0 bases, with 14 bases remaining between them. The CDR3 is 17 amino acids. Looked up from germline, CDR1 is KGHSH and CDR2 is LQKENI. Written as DNA, the CDR3 is TGTGCCAGCTCACCAACCTGGACCGTGCTCTCTGGAAACACCATATATTTT. It is translated as CASSPTWTVLSGNTIYF.

This clonotype was observed a handful of times. The chain joins TRBV15 to TRBJ1-3; 8 nucleotides line up with TRBD1. J was trimmed by 0 bases and V by 5 bases; bases with no gene match: 6. The CDR3 length is 16 residues. From germline, CDR1 is LNHNV and CDR2 YYDKDF (reference sequence). The chain's CDR3 is CATSGGQASSGNTIYF. CDR3 nucleotides: TGTGCCACCAGCGGGGGACAGGCTTCCTCTGGAAACACCATATATTTT. The full variable domain, with the rest looked up from reference TRBV15 and TRBJ1-3, is DAMVIQNPRYQVTQFGKPVTLSCSQTLNHNVMYWYQQKSSQAPKLLFHYYDKDFNNEADTPDNFQSRRPNTSFCFLDIRSPGLGDTAMYLCATSGGQASSGNTIYFGEGSWLTVV.

This chain links TRBV12-3 or TRBV12-4 with TRBJ2-5, with D perhaps TRBD1 (6 bases). There are 18 residues in the CDR3. V was clipped by 2 bases and J by 1 base, with 20 bases between them. CDR3 loop: CASSLFMGGNRAQETQYF. CDR3 coding DNA: TGTGCCAGCAGTTTATTTATGGGTGGGAACAGGGCCCAAGAGACCCAGTACTTC.

This chain links TRBV5-4 with TRBJ2-2, with 14 bases lining up with TRBD2. Germline V CDR1 and CDR2: SGHNT, YYREEE (reference sequence). J was trimmed by 5 bases and V by 1 base; bases with no gene match: 4. The CDR3 contains 17 residues. The CDR3 sequence is CASSLRTSGRSTGELFF. In nucleotides, the CDR3 is TGTGCCAGCAGCTTGAGGACTAGCGGGAGGTCGACCGGGGAGCTGTTTTTT.

V usage is TRBV5-1 and J usage is TRBJ2-7, with unresolved D. V dropped 5 bases and J dropped 6 bases, with 27 bases sitting between them. Germline CDR1 SGHRS, CDR2 YFSETQ. The CDR3 is made up of 17 amino acids. CDR3 residues: CASSYEMRLGFRSEQYF. The CDR3 DNA sequence: TGCGCCAGCAGTTATGAGATGCGGCTAGGGTTTAGGAGCGAGCAGTACTTC.

This chain connects TRBV12-3 or TRBV12-4 to TRBJ2-7, with 15 bases matching TRBD2. The CDR3 has 18 amino acids. J lost 0 bases, V lost 6 bases, and 9 bases had no gene match. CDR3: CASRTGTSGRHSSYEQYV. The CDR3 bases are TGTGCCAGCAGAACCGGGACTAGCGGGAGGCACAGCTCCTACGAGCAGTACGTC.

The chain employs TRBV2 and TRBJ1-1, with TRBD1 identical over 9 bases. With V trimmed by 5 bases and J by 4 bases, 8 bases remained unmatched. CDR1 is SNHLY, CDR2 FYNNEI, per germline. There are 15 residues in the CDR3. CDR3 nucleotides: TGTGCCAGCAGTAGAACCGGGACAGGGACCACTGAAGCTTTCTTT. It codes for CASSRTGTGTTEAFF. The full variable domain, its missing parts supplied by reference TRBV2 and TRBJ1-1, is EPEVTQTPSHQVTQMGQEVILRCVPISNHLYFYWYRQILGQKVEFLVSFYNNEISEKSEIFDDQFSVERPDGSNFTLKIRSTKLEDSAMYFCASSRTGTGTTEAFFGQGTRLTVV.

The table lists this clonotype with many counts. V usage is TRBV5-1 and J usage is TRBJ2-3, with 8 bases identical to TRBD1. This CDR3 is 15 amino acids long. After removal of 4 bases from V and 3 bases from J, the junction contained 7 bases not matched to a gene. Germline V lookup: CDR1 SGHRS, CDR2 YFSETQ. This chain's CDR3 is CASSLGQGGTDTQYF. CDR3 nucleotide sequence: TGCGCCAGCAGCCTCGGACAGGGTGGTACAGATACGCAGTATTTT.

This clonotype has more than one count but fewer than ten. This sequence joins TRBV29-1 and TRBJ2-5; D unclear. Trimming left V 8 bases short and J 0 bases short, with 19 bases between. The CDR3 has 15 residues. Germline CDR1 reads SQVTM; CDR2 reads ANQGSEA. The CDR3 protein is CSYTGKSWYQETQYF. DNA for the CDR3: TGCAGCTACACTGGGAAATCCTGGTACCAAGAGACCCAGTACTTC. Looking up the rest from reference TRBV29-1 and TRBJ2-5 gives the full variable domain: SAVISQKPSRDICQRGTSLTIQCQVDSQVTMMFWYRQQPGQSLTLIATANQGSEATYESGFVIDKFPISRPNLTFSTLTVSNMSPEDSSIYLCSYTGKSWYQETQYFGPGTRLLVL.

This clonotype was seen repeatedly, ten times or more. This chain connects TRBV7-8 to TRBJ2-1, with 7 bases fitting TRBD2. Germline CDR1 SGHVS, CDR2 FQNEAQ. Losses at the gene ends were 4 bases for V and 10 bases for J; bases not matched to a gene: 4. The CDR3 runs 12 residues. The CDR3 DNA reads TGTGCCAGCAGCTCAGTCGGGGGGGAGCAGTTCTTC. It yields the protein CASSSVGGEQFF.

This clonotype has more than one count but fewer than ten. The chain has TRBV9 and TRBJ2-7; no definite D call. Germline CDR1 reads SGDLS; CDR2 reads YYNGEE. The CDR3 extends over 15 amino acids. V lost 0 bases and J 0 bases, leaving 10 bases between the germline ends. CDR3 DNA sequence: TGTGCCAGCAGCGTAGAAGGTGAAAACTCCTACGAGCAGTACTTC. This translates into CASSVEGENSYEQYF.

This clonotype was found a few times. This chain uses TRBV7-2 with TRBJ1-5; the D gene is possibly TRBD1 (6 bases). The CDR3 consists of 17 residues. The V end was cut by 1 base, the J end by 2 bases, with 15 bases between. Germline V gene data show CDR1 as SGHTA and CDR2 as FQGNSA. CDR3 sequence: CASSLEVPGARNQPQHF. The CDR3 DNA sequence: TGTGCCAGCAGCTTAGAAGTCCCGGGGGCTCGCAATCAGCCCCAGCATTTT.

There are a few counts of this clonotype. The V and J genes are TRBV28 and TRBJ2-1, with 8 bases identical to TRBD1. Germline trimming cut 8 bases from V and 7 bases from J; bases unmatched to any gene: 7. The CDR3 contains 13 residues. Germline values: CDR1 MDHEN, CDR2 SYDVKM. CDR3 coding DNA: TGTGCCAGCCTACAGGGGGTAGAGAATGAGCAGTTCTTC. It codes for CASLQGVENEQFF.

The chain carries TRBV11-2 and TRBJ2-1; D possibly corresponds to TRBD2 (5 bases). The germline gives CDR1 SGHAT, CDR2 FQNNGV. The ends were cut back, 5 bases at V and 7 bases at J, with 9 bases in the middle. The CDR3 contains 12 residues. Here the CDR3 DNA reads TGTGCCAGCAGCGCAGGACTGAATGAGCAGTTCTTC. It translates to CASSAGLNEQFF.

This clonotype was counted a few times. The J gene is TRBJ2-1, the V gene TRBV11-2, with TRBD2 matching 9 bases. The CDR3 consists of 16 residues. V was pared by 4 bases and J by 6 bases, with 10 bases of the junction left unmatched. Germline V CDR1 and CDR2: SGHAT, FQNNGV. The CDR3: CASSSPYGREGNEQFF. The CDR3 bases are TGTGCCAGCAGCTCCCCGTACGGGCGGGAGGGCAATGAGCAGTTCTTC.